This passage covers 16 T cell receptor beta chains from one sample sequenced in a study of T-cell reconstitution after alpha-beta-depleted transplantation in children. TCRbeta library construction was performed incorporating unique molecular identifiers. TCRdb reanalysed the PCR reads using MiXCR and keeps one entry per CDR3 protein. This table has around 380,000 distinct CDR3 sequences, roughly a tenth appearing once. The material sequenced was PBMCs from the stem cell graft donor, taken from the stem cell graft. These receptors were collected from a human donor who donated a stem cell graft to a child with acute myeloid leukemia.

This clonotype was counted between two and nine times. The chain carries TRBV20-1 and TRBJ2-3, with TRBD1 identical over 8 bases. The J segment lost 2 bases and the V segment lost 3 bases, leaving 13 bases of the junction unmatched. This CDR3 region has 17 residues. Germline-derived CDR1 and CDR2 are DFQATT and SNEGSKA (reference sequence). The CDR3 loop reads CSASSGQGDDFTDTQYF. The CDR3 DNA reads TGCAGTGCTAGTAGCGGACAGGGAGACGATTTCACAGATACGCAGTATTTT.

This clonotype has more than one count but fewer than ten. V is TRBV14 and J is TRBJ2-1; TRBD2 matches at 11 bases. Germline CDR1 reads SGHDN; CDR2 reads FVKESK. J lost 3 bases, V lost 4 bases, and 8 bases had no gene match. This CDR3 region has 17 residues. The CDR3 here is CASSRLGLADYYNEQFF. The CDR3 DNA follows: TGTGCCAGCAGCCGCTTGGGACTAGCGGATTACTACAATGAGCAGTTCTTC.

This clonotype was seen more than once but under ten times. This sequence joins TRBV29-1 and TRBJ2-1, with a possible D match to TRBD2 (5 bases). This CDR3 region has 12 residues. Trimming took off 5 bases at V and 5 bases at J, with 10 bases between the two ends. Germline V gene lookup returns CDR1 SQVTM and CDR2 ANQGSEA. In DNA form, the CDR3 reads TGCAGCGTTCCTACTAGACACAATGAGCAGTTCTTC. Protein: CSVPTRHNEQFF.

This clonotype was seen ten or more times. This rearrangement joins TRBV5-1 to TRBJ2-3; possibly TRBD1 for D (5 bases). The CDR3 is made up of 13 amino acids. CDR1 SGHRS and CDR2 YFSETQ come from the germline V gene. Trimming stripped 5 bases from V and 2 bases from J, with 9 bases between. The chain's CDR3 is CASRQGDTDTQYF. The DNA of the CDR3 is TGCGCCAGCAGACAAGGGGACACAGATACGCAGTATTTT.

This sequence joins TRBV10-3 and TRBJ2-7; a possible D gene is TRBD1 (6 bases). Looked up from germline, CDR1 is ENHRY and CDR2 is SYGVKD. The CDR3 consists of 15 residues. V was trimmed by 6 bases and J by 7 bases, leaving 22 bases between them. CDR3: CAIRQLPGDQGEQYF. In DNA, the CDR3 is TGTGCCATCAGACAACTACCAGGGGACCAAGGAGAGCAGTACTTC.

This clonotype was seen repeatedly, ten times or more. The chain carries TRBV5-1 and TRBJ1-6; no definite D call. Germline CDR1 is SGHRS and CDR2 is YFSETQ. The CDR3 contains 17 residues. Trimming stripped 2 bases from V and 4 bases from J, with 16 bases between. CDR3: CASSLSGDLGYNSPLHF. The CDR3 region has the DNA TGCGCCAGCAGCTTATCCGGGGATCTGGGGTATAATTCACCCCTCCACTTT.

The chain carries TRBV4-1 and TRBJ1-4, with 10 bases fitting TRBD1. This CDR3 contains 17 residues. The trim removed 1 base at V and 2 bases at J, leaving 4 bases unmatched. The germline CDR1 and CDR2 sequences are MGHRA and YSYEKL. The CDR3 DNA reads TGCGCCAGCAGCCAAGCGGGACAGGGGATGACTAATGAAAAACTGTTTTTT. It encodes CASSQAGQGMTNEKLFF.

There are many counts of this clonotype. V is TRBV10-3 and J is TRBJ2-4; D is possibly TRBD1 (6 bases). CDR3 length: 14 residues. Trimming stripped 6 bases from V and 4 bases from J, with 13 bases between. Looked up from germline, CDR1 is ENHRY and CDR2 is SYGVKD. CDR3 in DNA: TGTGCCATCAGCCCCGAGGACAGTAAAAACATTCAGTACTTC. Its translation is CAISPEDSKNIQYF.

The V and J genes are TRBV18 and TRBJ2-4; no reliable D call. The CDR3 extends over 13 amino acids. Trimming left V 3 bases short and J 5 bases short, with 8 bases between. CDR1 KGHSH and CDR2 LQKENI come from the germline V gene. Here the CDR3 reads CASSPFTQNIQYF. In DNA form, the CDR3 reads TGTGCCAGCTCACCGTTCACGCAAAACATTCAGTACTTC. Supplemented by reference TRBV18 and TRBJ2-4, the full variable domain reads NAGVMQNPRHLVRRRGQEARLRCSPMKGHSHVYWYRQLPEEGLKFMVYLQKENIIDESGMPKERFSAEFPKEGPSILRIQQVVRGDSAAYFCASSPFTQNIQYFGAGTRLSVL.

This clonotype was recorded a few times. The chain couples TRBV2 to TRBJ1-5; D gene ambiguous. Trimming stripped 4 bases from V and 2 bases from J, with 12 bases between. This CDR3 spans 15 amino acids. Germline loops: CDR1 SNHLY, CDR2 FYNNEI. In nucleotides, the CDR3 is TGTGCCAGCAGTGTCGAGGCAGTGGGCAATCAGCCCCAGCATTTT. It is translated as CASSVEAVGNQPQHF.

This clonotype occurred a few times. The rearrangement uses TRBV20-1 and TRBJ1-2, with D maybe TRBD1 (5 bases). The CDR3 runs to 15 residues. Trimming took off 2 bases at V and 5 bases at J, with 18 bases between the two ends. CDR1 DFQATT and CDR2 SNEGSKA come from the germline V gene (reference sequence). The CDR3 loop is CSARYLVRGGYGYTF. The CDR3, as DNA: TGCAGTGCTAGATATTTAGTCCGGGGGGGTTATGGCTACACCTTC.

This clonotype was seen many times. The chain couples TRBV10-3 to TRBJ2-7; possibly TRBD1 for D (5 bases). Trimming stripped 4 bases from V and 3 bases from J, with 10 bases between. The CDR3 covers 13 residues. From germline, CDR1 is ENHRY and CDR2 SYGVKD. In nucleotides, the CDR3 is TGTGCCATCAGTGTTGACAGTGGCTACGAGCAGTACTTC. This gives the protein CAISVDSGYEQYF.

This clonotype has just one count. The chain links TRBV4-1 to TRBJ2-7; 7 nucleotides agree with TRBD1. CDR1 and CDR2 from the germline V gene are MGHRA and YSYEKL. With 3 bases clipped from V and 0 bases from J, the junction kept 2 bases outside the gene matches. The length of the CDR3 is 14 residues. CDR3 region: CASSQRQGSYEQYV. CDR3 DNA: TGCGCCAGCAGCCAGAGACAGGGCTCCTACGAGCAGTACGTC.

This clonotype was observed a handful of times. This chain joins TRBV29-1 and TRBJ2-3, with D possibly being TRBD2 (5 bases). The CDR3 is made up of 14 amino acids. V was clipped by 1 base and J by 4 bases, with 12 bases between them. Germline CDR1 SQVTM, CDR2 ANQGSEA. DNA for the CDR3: TGCAGCGTTGAAGGGGGAGCCTGGGCAGATACGCAGTATTTT. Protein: CSVEGGAWADTQYF.

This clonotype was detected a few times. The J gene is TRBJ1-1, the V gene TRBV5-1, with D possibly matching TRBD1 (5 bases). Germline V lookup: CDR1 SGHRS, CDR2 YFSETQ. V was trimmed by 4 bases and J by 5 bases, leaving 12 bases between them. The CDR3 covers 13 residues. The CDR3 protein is CASSARVGTEAFF. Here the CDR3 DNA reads TGCGCCAGCAGCGCCAGGGTCGGGACTGAAGCTTTCTTT. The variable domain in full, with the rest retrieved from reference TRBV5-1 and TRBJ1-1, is KAGVTQTPRYLIKTRGQQVTLSCSPISGHRSVSWYQQTPGQGLQFLFEYFSETQRNKGNFPGRFSGRQFSNSRSEMNVSTLELGDSALYLCASSARVGTEAFFGQGTRLTVV.

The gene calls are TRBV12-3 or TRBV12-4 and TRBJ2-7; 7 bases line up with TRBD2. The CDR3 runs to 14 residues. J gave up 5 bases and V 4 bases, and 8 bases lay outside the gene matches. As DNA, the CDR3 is TGTGCCAGCAGTTCAGGACTAGAGCGGAACGAGCAGTACTTC. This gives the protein CASSSGLERNEQYF.